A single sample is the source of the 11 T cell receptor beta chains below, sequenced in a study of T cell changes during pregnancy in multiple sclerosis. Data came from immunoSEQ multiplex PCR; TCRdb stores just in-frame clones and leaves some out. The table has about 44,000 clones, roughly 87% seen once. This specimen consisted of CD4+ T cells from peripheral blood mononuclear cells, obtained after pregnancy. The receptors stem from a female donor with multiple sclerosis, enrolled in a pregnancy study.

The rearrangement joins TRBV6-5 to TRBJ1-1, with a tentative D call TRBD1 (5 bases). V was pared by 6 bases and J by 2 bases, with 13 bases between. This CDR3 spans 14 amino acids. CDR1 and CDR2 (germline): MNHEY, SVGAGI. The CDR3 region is CASRDPGQNTEAFF. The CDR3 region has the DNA TGTGCCAGCAGAGACCCCGGACAAAACACTGAAGCTTTCTTT.

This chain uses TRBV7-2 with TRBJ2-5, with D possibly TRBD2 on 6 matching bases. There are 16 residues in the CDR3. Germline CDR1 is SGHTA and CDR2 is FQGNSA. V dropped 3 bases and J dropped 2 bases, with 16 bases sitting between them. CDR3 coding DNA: TGTGCCAGCAGCTTCGTCGCTTCGGCGGGACAAGAGACCCAGTACTTC. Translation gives CASSFVASAGQETQYF.

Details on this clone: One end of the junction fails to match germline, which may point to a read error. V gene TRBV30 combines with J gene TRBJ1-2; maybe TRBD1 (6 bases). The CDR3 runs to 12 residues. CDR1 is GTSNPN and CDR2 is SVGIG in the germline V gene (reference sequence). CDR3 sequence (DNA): TGTGCCTGGAGTCTCCGGGACAAGAGGGCGAACTTC. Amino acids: CAWSLRDKRANF.

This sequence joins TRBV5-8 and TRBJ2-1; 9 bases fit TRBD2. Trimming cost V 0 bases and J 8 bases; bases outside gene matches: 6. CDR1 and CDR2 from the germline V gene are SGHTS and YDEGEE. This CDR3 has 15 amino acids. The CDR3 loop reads CASSLEPSGTHEQFF. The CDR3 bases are TGTGCCAGCAGCTTGGAACCTAGCGGGACCCATGAGCAGTTCTTC.

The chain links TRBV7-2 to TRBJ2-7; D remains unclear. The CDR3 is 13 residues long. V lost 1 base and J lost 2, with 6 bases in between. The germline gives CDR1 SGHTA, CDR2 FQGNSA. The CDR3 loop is CASSLGLAYEQYF. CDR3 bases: TGTGCCAGCAGCTTAGGACTCGCCTACGAGCAGTACTTC.

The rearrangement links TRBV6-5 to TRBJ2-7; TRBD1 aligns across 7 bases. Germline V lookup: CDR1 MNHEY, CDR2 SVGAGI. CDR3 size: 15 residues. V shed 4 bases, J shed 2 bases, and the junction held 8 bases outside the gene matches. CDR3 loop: CASSFDRVLPYEQYF. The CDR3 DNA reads TGTGCCAGCAGTTTTGACAGGGTGCTTCCCTACGAGCAGTACTTC.

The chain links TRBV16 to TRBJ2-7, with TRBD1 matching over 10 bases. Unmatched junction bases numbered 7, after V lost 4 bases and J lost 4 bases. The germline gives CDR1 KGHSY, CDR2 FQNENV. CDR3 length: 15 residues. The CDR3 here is CASSRSDRGGYEQYF. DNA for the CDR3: TGTGCCAGCAGCCGATCGGACAGGGGGGGGTACGAGCAGTACTTC.

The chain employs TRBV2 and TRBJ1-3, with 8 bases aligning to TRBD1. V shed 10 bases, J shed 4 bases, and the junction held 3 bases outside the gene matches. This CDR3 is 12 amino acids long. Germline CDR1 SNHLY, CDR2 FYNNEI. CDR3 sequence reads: CAIGTGGNTIYF. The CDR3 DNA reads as TGTGCCATTGGGACAGGAGGAAACACCATATATTTT.

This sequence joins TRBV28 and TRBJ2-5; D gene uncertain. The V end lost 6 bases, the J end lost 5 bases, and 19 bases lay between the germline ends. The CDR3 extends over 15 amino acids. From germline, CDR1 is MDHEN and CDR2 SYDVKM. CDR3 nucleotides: TGTGCCAGCAGGACGACTCTCCCTCCCGGGGAGACCCAGTACTTC. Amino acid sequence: CASRTTLPPGETQYF.

The CDR3 region is CASSLGMGGVSYEQYF. In nucleotides, the CDR3 is TGTGCCAGCAGCTTGGGCATGGGGGGAGTCTCCTACGAGCAGTACTTC. V and J are TRBV5-4 and TRBJ2-7; maybe TRBD2 (6 bases). CDR1 is SGHNT, CDR2 YYREEE, per germline (reference sequence). Trimming removed 0 bases from V and 0 bases from J, with 13 bases in between. The CDR3 contains 16 residues. The full variable domain, completed using reference TRBV5-4 and TRBJ2-7, is ETGVTQSPTHLIKTRGQQVTLRCSSQSGHNTVSWYQQALGQGPQFIFQYYREEENGRGNFPPRFSGLQFPNYSSELNVNALELDDSALYLCASSLGMGGVSYEQYFGPGTRLTVT.

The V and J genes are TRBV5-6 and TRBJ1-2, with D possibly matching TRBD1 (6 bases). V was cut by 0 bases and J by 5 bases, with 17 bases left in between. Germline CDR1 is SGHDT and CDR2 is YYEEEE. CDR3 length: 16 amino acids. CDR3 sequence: CASSLGTEGKDYGYTF. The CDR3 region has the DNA TGTGCCAGCAGCTTGGGGACAGAGGGCAAGGATTATGGCTACACCTTC.